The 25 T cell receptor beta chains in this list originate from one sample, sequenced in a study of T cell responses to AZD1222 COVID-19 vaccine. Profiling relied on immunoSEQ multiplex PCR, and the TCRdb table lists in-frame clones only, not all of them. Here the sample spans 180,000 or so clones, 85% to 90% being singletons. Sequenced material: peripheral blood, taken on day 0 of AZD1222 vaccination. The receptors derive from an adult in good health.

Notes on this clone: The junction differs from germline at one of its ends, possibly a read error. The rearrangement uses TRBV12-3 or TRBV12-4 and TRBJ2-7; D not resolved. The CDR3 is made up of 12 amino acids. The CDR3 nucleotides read TGTGCCAGCACTTTAACCGGGTACGAGCAGTACTTC. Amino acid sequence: CASTLTGYEQYF.

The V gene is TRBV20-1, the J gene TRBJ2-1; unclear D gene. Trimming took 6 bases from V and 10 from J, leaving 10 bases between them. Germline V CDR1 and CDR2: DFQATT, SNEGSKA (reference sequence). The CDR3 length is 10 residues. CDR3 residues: CSAANLEQFF. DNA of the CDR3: TGCAGTGCCGCTAACTTGGAGCAGTTCTTC.

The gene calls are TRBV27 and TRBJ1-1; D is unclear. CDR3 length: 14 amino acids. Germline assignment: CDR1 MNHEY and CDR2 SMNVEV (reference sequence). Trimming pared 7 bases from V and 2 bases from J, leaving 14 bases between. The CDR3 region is CASTTTRHNTEAFF. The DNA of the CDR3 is TGTGCCAGCACCACGACCAGACACAACACTGAAGCTTTCTTT.

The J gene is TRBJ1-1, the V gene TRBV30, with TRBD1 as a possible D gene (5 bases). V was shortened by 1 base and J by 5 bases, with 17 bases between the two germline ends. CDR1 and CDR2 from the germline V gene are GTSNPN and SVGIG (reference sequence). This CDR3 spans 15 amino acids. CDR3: CAWSGVTPGKTEAFF. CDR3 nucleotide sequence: TGTGCCTGGAGTGGAGTCACCCCAGGGAAGACTGAAGCTTTCTTT.

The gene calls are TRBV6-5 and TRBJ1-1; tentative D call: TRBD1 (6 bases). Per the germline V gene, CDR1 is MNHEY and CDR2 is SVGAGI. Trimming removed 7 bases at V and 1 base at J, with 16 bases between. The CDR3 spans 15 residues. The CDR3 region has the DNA TGTGCCAGCAAAGCCGAACAGGGCTGGAACACTGAAGCTTTCTTT. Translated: CASKAEQGWNTEAFF.

The CDR3 nucleotides read TGTGCCAGCAGCCAGAAAGGGACAGGACTATTTAACTATGGCTACACCTTC. This translates into CASSQKGTGLFNYGYTF. The chain employs TRBV3-1 (or the pseudogene TRBV3-2) and TRBJ1-2, with 8 bases matching TRBD1. Per germline, CDR1 LGHDT and CDR2 YNNKEL (reference sequence). CDR3 size: 17 residues. Trimming took 3 bases from V and 1 from J; bases not matched to a gene: 10.

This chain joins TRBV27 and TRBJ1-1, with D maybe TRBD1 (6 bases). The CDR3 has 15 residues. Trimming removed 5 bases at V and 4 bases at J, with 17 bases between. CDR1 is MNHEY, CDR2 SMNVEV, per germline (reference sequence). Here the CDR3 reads CASSDGRAGATEAFF. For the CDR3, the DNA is TGTGCCAGCAGTGACGGCAGGGCAGGGGCCACTGAAGCTTTCTTT.

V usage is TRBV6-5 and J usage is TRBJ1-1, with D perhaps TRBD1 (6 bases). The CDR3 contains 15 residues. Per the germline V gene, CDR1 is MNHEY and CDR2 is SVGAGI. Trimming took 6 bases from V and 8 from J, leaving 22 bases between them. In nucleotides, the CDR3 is TGTGCCAGCAGGAACACCAGGGGCGGGACCAGGGAAGCTTTCTTT. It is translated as CASRNTRGGTREAFF.

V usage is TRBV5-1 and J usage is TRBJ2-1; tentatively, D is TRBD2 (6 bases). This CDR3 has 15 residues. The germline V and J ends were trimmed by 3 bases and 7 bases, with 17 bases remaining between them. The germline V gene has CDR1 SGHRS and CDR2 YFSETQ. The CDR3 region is CASSSGLLTGNEQFF. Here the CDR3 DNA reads TGCGCCAGCAGCTCGGGACTGCTGACGGGTAATGAGCAGTTCTTC.

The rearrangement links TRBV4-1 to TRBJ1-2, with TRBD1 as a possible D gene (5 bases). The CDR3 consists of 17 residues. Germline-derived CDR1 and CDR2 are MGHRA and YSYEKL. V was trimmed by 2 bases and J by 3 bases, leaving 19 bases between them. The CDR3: CASSQFHFTGPYYGYTF. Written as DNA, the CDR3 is TGCGCCAGCAGCCAATTCCACTTCACGGGACCTTACTATGGCTACACCTTC.

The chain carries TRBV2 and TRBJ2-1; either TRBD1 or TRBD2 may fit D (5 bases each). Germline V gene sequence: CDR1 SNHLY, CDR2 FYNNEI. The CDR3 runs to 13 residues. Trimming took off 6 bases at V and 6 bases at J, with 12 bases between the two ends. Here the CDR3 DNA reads TGTGCCAGCAGGGACGGGGCTTCCAATGAGCAGTTCTTC. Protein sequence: CASRDGASNEQFF.

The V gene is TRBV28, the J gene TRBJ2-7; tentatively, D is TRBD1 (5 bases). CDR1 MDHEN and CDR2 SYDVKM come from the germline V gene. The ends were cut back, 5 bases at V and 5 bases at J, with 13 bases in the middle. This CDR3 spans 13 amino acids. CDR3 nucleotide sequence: TGTGCCAGCAGTGAGTCAGGGTCCAACGAGCAGTACGTC. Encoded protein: CASSESGSNEQYV.

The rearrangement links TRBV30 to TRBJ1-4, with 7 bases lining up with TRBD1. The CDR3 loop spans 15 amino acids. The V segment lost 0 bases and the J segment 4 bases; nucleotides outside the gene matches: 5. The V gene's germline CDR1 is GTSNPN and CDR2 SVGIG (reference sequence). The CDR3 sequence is CAWSVLGTVNEKLFF. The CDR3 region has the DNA TGTGCCTGGAGTGTACTAGGGACAGTTAATGAAAAACTGTTTTTT.

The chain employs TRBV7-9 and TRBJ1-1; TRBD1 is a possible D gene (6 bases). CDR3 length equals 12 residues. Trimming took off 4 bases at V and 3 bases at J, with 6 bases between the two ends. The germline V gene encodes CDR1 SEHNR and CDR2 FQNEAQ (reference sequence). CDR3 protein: CASSYRDTEAFF. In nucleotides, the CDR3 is TGTGCCAGCAGCTACAGGGACACTGAAGCTTTCTTT.

In DNA, the CDR3 is TGTGCCAGCAGTTGGGGGCCAGGGCGGGACACTGAAGCTTTCTTT. This codes for CASSWGPGRDTEAFF. V gene TRBV28 combines with J gene TRBJ1-1; D perhaps matches TRBD1 (6 bases). CDR1 MDHEN and CDR2 SYDVKM come from the germline V gene. The germline V and J ends were trimmed by 4 bases and 3 bases, with 15 bases remaining between them. CDR3 length: 15 residues.

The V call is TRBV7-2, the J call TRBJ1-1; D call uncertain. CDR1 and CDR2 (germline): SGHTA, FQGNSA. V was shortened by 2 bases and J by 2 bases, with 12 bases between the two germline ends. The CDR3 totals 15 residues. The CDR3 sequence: CASSLNGRPNTEAFF. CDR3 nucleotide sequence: TGTGCCAGCAGCTTAAACGGCAGGCCTAACACTGAAGCTTTCTTT.

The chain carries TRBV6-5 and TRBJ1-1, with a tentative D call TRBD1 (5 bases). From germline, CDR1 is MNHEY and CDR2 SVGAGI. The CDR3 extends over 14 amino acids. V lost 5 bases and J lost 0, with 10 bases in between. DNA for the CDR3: TGTGCCAGCAGTCGGACACATATGAACACTGAAGCTTTCTTT. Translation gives CASSRTHMNTEAFF.

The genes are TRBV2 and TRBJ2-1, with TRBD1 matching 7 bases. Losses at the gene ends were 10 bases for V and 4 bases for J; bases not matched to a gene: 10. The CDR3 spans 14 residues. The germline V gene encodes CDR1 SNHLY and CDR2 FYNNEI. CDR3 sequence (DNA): TGTGCCACCAATCAACAGACAGGGTACAATGAGCAGTTCTTC. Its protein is CATNQQTGYNEQFF.

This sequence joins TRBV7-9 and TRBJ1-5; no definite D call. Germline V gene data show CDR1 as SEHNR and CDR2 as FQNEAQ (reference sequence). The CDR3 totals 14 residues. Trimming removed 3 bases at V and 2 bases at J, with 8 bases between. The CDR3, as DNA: TGTGCCAGCAGCTTCGGCCCGGGCAATCAGCCCCAGCATTTT. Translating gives CASSFGPGNQPQHF.

The CDR3 protein is CASSQALAGPGSGANVLTF. CDR3 DNA: TGTGCCAGCAGCCAAGCTCTTGCAGGTCCCGGGTCTGGGGCCAACGTCCTGACTTTC. The chain combines TRBV4-2 with TRBJ2-6; no definite D call. V was trimmed by 1 base and J by 1 base, leaving 17 bases between them. The V gene's germline CDR1 is LGHNA and CDR2 YNFKEQ. The CDR3 covers 19 residues.

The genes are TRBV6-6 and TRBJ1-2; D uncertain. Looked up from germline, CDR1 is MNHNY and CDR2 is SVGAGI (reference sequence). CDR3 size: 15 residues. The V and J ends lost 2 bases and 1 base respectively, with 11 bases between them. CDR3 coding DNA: TGTGCCAGCAGTTACGGCACGACGGTTAACTATGGCTACACCTTC. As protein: CASSYGTTVNYGYTF.

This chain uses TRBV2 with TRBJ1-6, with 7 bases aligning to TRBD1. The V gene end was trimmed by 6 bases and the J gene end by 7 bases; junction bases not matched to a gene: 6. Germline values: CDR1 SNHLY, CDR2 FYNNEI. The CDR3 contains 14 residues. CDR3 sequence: CASSRGTANSPLHF. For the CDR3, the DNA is TGTGCCAGCAGCCGAGGGACAGCAAATTCACCCCTCCACTTT.

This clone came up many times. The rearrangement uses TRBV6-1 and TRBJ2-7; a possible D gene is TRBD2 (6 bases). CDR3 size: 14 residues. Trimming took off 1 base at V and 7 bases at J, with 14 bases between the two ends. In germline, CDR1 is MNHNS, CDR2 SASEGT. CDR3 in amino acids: CASSEVGLGGEQYV. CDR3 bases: TGTGCCAGCAGTGAAGTCGGCCTCGGGGGAGAGCAGTACGTC.

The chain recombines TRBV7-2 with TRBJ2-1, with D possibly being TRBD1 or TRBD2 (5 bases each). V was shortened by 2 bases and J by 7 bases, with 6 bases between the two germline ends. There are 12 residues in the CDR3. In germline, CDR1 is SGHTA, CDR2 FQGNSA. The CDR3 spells CASSLWGNEQFF. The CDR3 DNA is TGTGCCAGCAGCTTATGGGGGAATGAGCAGTTCTTC.

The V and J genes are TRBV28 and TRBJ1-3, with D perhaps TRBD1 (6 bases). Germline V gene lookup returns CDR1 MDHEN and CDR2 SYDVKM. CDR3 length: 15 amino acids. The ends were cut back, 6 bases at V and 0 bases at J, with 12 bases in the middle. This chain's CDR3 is CASRTGVLSGNTIYF. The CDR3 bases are TGTGCCAGCAGGACAGGCGTTCTCTCTGGAAACACCATATATTTT.